The next 26 T cell receptor beta chains were all read from a single sample in a study of CD8 T cells in Susac syndrome. cDNA came from roughly 0.53 to 1 ug RNA primed by random hexamers. TCRdb recomputed calls from the immunoSEQ multiplex PCR reads with MiXCR, one row per CDR3 protein. Of about 140,000 distinct CDR3 sequences listed, less than 95% are singletons. Sequencing used CD4+ T cells from PBMCs. The receptors were gathered from a human donor in good health.

The chain links TRBV12-3 or TRBV12-4 to TRBJ1-2; 8 nucleotides line up with TRBD1. The V segment lost 6 bases and the J segment 7 bases; nucleotides outside the gene matches: 10. The CDR3 runs 14 residues. In DNA, the CDR3 is TGTGCCAGCAGGCGAGCAGGGGGCGGAGGTGGCTACACCTTC. Protein sequence: CASRRAGGGGGYTF.

This chain links TRBV12-3 or TRBV12-4 with TRBJ1-1; D is possibly TRBD1 (5 bases). The CDR3 is 12 amino acids. V lost 6 bases and J lost 8, with 13 bases in between. Here the CDR3 reads CASRYFRAEAFF. CDR3 nucleotides: TGTGCCAGCAGATACTTCAGGGCCGAAGCTTTCTTT.

The chain recombines TRBV30 with TRBJ2-1; no firm D call. The CDR3 has 11 residues. Germline V lookup: CDR1 GTSNPN, CDR2 SVGIG (reference sequence). The V end lost 3 bases, the J end lost 3 bases, and 3 bases lay between the germline ends. This CDR3 is CAWSNYNEQFF. CDR3 coding DNA: TGTGCCTGGAGCAACTACAATGAGCAGTTCTTC.

The V gene is TRBV24-1, the J gene TRBJ2-2, with D possibly being TRBD2 (6 bases). The germline gives CDR1 KGHDR, CDR2 SFDVKD. There are 16 residues in the CDR3. The germline V and J ends were trimmed by 4 bases and 1 base, with 12 bases remaining between them. As DNA, the CDR3 is TGTGCCACCAGTGACCGGCGGGGACTGAACACCGGGGAGCTGTTTTTT. It specifies CATSDRRGLNTGELFF.

V is TRBV29-1 and J is TRBJ1-2; weak D call: TRBD1 (5 bases). In germline, CDR1 is SQVTM, CDR2 ANQGSEA. The CDR3 extends over 15 amino acids. Trimming cost V 1 base and J 0 bases, with 12 bases left between them. As DNA, the CDR3 is TGCAGCGTTGAAGGTCTGAGGGGCTCTAACTATGGCTACACCTTC. Encoded protein: CSVEGLRGSNYGYTF.

The chain employs TRBV5-4 and TRBJ2-2, with TRBD2 matching 13 bases. V lost 6 bases to trimming and J lost 7 bases; unmatched junction nucleotides: 6. Germline V CDR1 and CDR2: SGHNT, YYREEE (reference sequence). The CDR3 has 15 residues. CDR3 in DNA: TGTGCCAGCACCAGGACTAGCGGGAGTGGCGGGGAGCTGTTTTTT. It translates to CASTRTSGSGGELFF.

This sequence joins TRBV20-1 and TRBJ1-5; tentative D call: TRBD1 (6 bases). Germline-derived CDR1 and CDR2 are DFQATT and SNEGSKA (reference sequence). The CDR3 loop spans 17 amino acids. V dropped 6 bases and J dropped 2 bases, with 23 bases sitting between them. The CDR3 spells CSARRSGGAGGNQPQHF. The CDR3 DNA follows: TGCAGTGCGAGACGTTCCGGGGGGGCTGGGGGCAATCAGCCCCAGCATTTT.

The CDR3 sequence is CASSHIAGKGTGELFF. The DNA for the CDR3 is TGTGCCAGCAGCCATATAGCGGGAAAAGGGACCGGGGAGCTGTTTTTT. The chain carries TRBV3-1 and TRBJ2-2, with 8 bases aligning to TRBD2. V gave up 3 bases and J gave up 5 bases; unmatched junction bases: 8. This CDR3 has 16 amino acids. Germline CDR1 LGHDT, CDR2 YNNKEL (reference sequence).

The genes are TRBV30 and TRBJ2-7; TRBD2 might be the D (6 bases). V was cut by 3 bases and J by 2 bases, with 11 bases left in between. The CDR3 sequence is 13 residues long. Germline assignment: CDR1 GTSNPN and CDR2 SVGIG (reference sequence). In DNA form, the CDR3 reads TGTGCCTGGAGGCGGATAGCGGCCTACGAGCAGTACTTC. Amino acid sequence: CAWRRIAAYEQYF.

The chain employs TRBV20-1 and TRBJ1-2, with D unclear. The CDR3 runs to 12 residues. Germline V gene lookup returns CDR1 DFQATT and CDR2 SNEGSKA (reference sequence). Trimming removed 5 bases at V and 7 bases at J, with 14 bases between. CDR3 sequence reads: CSAWDPEPGYTF. The CDR3 DNA follows: TGCAGTGCTTGGGATCCGGAGCCTGGCTACACCTTC.

J is TRBJ1-3 and V is TRBV4-1; no firm D call. V lost 1 base to trimming and J lost 2 bases, with 9 bases between them. The CDR3 loop spans 15 amino acids. Germline CDR1 is MGHRA and CDR2 is YSYEKL. The DNA for the CDR3 is TGCGCCAGCAGCCAAGGTTTATTGGCTGGAAACACCATATATTTT. The encoded protein is CASSQGLLAGNTIYF.

This rearrangement joins TRBV18 to TRBJ2-7, with a tentative D call TRBD1 (6 bases). CDR1 and CDR2 (germline): KGHSH, LQKENI. The CDR3 is 15 amino acids. The V and J ends lost 6 bases and 6 bases respectively, with 21 bases between them. CDR3 sequence (DNA): TGTGCCAGCTCGAGCCCGGGACAAGGAATTTCCGAGCAGTACTTC. Translating gives CASSSPGQGISEQYF.

This chain links TRBV6-1 with TRBJ2-1, with 7 bases that match TRBD2. The CDR3 consists of 17 residues. Germline V lookup: CDR1 MNHNS, CDR2 SASEGT. V shed 2 bases, J shed 4 bases, and the junction held 11 bases outside the gene matches. Here the CDR3 DNA reads TGTGCCAGCAGTGAAATTGCAATACGGGAGGCGTACAATGAGCAGTTCTTC. This translates into CASSEIAIREAYNEQFF.

The sample holds a few counts of this clonotype. The V gene is TRBV30, the J gene TRBJ2-3; D unclear. Germline V gene lookup returns CDR1 GTSNPN and CDR2 SVGIG (reference sequence). Trimming took off 3 bases at V and 0 bases at J, with 7 bases between the two ends. The CDR3 contains 13 residues. The CDR3 DNA sequence: TGTGCCTGGAGGGCAGCCAGCACAGATACGCAGTATTTT. This sequence encodes CAWRAASTDTQYF.

This chain connects TRBV7-6 to TRBJ1-4; D is ambiguous. The CDR3 loop spans 12 amino acids. The germline V gene has CDR1 SGHVS and CDR2 FNYEAQ. The V end lost 3 bases, the J end lost 4 bases, and 3 bases lay between the germline ends. The DNA of the CDR3 is TGTGCCAGCAGCTTGCTTAATGAAAAACTGTTTTTT. It yields the protein CASSLLNEKLFF.

The CDR3 DNA is TGTGCCTGGAGTAGCGGGGCTAGCACAGATACGCAGTATTTT. This sequence encodes CAWSSGASTDTQYF. The chain recombines TRBV30 with TRBJ2-3, with 7 bases matching TRBD2. The CDR3 length is 14 residues. V lost 2 bases and J lost 0; bases outside the gene matches: 2. Germline lookup yields CDR1 GTSNPN and CDR2 SVGIG (reference sequence). Variable domain in full (rest from reference TRBV30 and TRBJ2-3): SQTIHQWPATLVQPVGSPLSLECTVEGTSNPNLYWYRQAAGRGLQLLFYSVGIGQISSEVPQNLSASRPQDRQFILSSKKLLLSDSGFYLCAWSSGASTDTQYFGPGTRLTVL.

The chain combines TRBV5-1 with TRBJ1-2; D unclear. The CDR3 spans 14 residues. Germline assignment: CDR1 SGHRS and CDR2 YFSETQ. Trimming pared 4 bases from V and 6 bases from J, leaving 16 bases between. DNA of the CDR3: TGCGCCAGCAGCCCGGGAGGGTGGATCGATGGCTACACCTTC. It specifies CASSPGGWIDGYTF. The complete variable domain, with remaining parts taken from reference TRBV5-1 and TRBJ1-2, reads KAGVTQTPRYLIKTRGQQVTLSCSPISGHRSVSWYQQTPGQGLQFLFEYFSETQRNKGNFPGRFSGRQFSNSRSEMNVSTLELGDSALYLCASSPGGWIDGYTFGSGTRLTVV.

This rearrangement joins TRBV2 to TRBJ2-2, with a tentative D call TRBD2 (6 bases). V lost 6 bases and J lost 4, with 12 bases in between. The CDR3 has 14 residues. Germline assignment: CDR1 SNHLY and CDR2 FYNNEI. The CDR3 reads CASRGEAVTGELFF. The CDR3 bases are TGTGCCAGCAGAGGGGAGGCCGTCACCGGGGAGCTGTTTTTT.

The chain combines TRBV19 with TRBJ2-2, with TRBD1 matching over 10 bases. The CDR3 contains 16 residues. The V and J ends lost 4 bases and 7 bases, in that order; junction bases with no gene match: 9. Germline V CDR1 and CDR2: LNHDA, SQIVND (reference sequence). The CDR3 protein is CASSTLTGGVNGELFF. The CDR3 DNA sequence: TGTGCCAGTAGTACCCTGACAGGGGGCGTGAACGGGGAGCTGTTTTTT.

This chain joins TRBV4-1 and TRBJ2-3; 14 bases line up with TRBD2. Germline CDR1 and CDR2: MGHRA and YSYEKL. The CDR3 is 16 amino acids. The V and J ends lost 3 bases and 4 bases, in that order; junction bases with no gene match: 3. CDR3 amino acids: CASSQLGLAGADTQYF. CDR3 DNA sequence: TGCGCCAGCAGCCAGCTGGGACTAGCGGGGGCAGATACGCAGTATTTT.

The gene calls are TRBV7-6 and TRBJ2-5; D remains unclear. CDR3 size: 13 residues. The germline CDR1 and CDR2 sequences are SGHVS and FNYEAQ. V was clipped by 0 bases and J by 5 bases, with 7 bases between them. The CDR3 reads CASSLAPGETQYF. The CDR3 coding sequence is TGTGCCAGCAGCTTAGCGCCCGGGGAGACCCAGTACTTC.

The chain employs TRBV6-2 or TRBV6-3 and TRBJ2-7, with D possibly being TRBD1 or TRBD2 (5 bases each). Trimming removed 6 bases at V and 2 bases at J, with 17 bases between. Per germline, CDR1 MNHEY and CDR2 SVGEGT. The length of the CDR3 is 15 residues. The CDR3 spells CASRGFGKGPYEQYF. CDR3 nucleotides: TGTGCCAGCAGGGGTTTCGGGAAGGGGCCCTACGAGCAGTACTTC.

The gene calls are TRBV2 and TRBJ2-5; 9 bases match TRBD1. The CDR3 sequence is 13 residues long. Germline V gene data show CDR1 as SNHLY and CDR2 as FYNNEI. V trimming: 6 bases; J trimming: 5 bases; junction bases outside the gene matches: 4. CDR3 sequence: CASREDRGETQYF. The CDR3 DNA follows: TGTGCCAGCAGGGAGGACAGGGGTGAGACCCAGTACTTC.

The chain employs TRBV18 and TRBJ2-1; maybe TRBD1 (5 bases). The CDR3 sequence is 17 residues long. Trimming took 1 base from V and 0 from J, leaving 13 bases between them. Germline V lookup: CDR1 KGHSH, CDR2 LQKENI. Written as DNA, the CDR3 is TGTGCCAGCTCACCACTATTACAGGCCCGCTCCTACAATGAGCAGTTCTTC. Protein product: CASSPLLQARSYNEQFF. The full variable domain, its missing parts supplied by reference TRBV18 and TRBJ2-1, is NAGVMQNPRHLVRRRGQEARLRCSPMKGHSHVYWYRQLPEEGLKFMVYLQKENIIDESGMPKERFSAEFPKEGPSILRIQQVVRGDSAAYFCASSPLLQARSYNEQFFGPGTRLTVL.

The J gene is TRBJ1-1, the V gene TRBV6-2 or TRBV6-3; 9 positions match TRBD1. V lost 3 bases and J lost 4; bases outside the gene matches: 12. The CDR3 has 17 residues. Germline CDR1 reads MNHEY; CDR2 reads SVGEGT. This CDR3 is CASSYGTGGAWGTEAFF. In DNA, the CDR3 is TGTGCCAGCAGTTATGGTACAGGGGGCGCGTGGGGCACTGAAGCTTTCTTT.

CDR3 sequence reads: CASGISTDTQYF. CDR3 nucleotide sequence: TGTGCCAGCGGTATCAGCACAGATACGCAGTATTTT. The chain carries TRBV7-9 and TRBJ2-3; D is unclear. CDR1 is SEHNR, CDR2 FQNEAQ, per germline (reference sequence). Deletions cut 8 bases from V and 0 bases from J, with 6 bases between. The CDR3 is 12 amino acids.